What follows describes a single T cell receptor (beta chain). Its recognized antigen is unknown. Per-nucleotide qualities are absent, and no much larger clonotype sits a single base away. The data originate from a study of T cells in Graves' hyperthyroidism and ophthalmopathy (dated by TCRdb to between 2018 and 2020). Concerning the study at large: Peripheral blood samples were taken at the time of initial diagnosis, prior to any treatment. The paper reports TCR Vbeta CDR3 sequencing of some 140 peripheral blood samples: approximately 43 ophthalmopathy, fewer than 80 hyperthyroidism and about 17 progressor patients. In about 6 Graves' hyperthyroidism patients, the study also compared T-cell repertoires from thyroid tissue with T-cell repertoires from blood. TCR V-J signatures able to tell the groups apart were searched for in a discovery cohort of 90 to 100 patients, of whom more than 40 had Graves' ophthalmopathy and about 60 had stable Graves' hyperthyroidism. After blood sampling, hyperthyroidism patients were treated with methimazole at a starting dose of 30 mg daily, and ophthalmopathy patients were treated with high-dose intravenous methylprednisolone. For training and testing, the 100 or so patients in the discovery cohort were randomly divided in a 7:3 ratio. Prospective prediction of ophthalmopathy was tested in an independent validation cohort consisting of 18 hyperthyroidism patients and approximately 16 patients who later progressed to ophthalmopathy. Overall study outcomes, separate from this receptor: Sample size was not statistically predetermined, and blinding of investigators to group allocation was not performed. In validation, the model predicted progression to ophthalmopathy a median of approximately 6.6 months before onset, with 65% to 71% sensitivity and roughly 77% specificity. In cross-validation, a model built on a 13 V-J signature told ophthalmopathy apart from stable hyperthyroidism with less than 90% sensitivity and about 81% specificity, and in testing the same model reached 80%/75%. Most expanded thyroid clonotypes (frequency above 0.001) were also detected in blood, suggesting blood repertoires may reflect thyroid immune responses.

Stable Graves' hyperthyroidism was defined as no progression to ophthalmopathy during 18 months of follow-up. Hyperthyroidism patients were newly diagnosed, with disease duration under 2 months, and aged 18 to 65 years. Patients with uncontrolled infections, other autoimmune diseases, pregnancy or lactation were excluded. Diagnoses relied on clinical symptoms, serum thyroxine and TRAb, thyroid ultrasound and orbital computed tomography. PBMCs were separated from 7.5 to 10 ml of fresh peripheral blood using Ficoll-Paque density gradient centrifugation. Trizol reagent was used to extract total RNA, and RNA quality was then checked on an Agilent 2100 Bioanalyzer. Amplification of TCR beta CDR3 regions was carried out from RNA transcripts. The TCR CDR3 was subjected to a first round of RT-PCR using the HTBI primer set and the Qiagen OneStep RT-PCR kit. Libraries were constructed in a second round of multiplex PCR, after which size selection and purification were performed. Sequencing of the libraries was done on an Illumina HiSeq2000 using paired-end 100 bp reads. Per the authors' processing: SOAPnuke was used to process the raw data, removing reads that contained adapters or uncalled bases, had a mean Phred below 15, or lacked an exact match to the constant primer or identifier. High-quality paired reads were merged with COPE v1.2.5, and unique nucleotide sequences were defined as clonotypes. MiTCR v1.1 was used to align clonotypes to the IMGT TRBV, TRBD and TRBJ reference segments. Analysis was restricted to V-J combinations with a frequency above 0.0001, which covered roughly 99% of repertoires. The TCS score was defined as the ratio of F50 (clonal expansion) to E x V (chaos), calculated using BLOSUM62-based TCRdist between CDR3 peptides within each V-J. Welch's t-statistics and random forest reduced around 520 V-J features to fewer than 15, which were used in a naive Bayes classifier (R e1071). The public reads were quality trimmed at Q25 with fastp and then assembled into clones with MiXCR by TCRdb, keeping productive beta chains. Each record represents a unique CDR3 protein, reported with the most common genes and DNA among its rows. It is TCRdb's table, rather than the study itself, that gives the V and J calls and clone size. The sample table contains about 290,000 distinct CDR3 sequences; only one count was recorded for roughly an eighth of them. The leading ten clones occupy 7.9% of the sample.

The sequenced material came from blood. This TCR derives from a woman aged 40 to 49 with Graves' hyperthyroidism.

The nucleotide sequence is TGTGCCAGCAGTCACCCGGGACAGGGATCCCCTGGGGCCAACGTCCTGACTTTC. Its product reads: CASSHPGQGSPGANVLTF. This chain is built from TRBV28 and TRBJ2-6, and TRBD1 matches 9 of the central bases. Sequences MDHEN (CDR1) and SYDVKM (CDR2) are obtained from the germline V gene. Unmatched junction bases come to 10, with V trimmed by 5 bases and J by 2 bases. Including cysteine and phenylalanine, the CDR3 has 18 amino acids. Only the CDR3 portion is preserved as DNA: 54 bases, with reading frame beginning at the first base.